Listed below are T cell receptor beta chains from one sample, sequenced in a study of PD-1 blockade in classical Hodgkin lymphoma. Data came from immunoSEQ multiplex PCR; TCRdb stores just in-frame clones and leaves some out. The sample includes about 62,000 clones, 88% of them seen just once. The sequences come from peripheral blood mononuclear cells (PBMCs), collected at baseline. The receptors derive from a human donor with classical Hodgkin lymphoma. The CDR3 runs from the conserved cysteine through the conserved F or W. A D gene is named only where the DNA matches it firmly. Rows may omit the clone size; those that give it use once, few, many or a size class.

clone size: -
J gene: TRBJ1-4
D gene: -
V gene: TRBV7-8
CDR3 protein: CASSFGAPGDEKLFF
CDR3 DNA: TGTGCCAGCAGCTTCGGGGCCCCGGGTGATGAAAAACTGTTTTTT

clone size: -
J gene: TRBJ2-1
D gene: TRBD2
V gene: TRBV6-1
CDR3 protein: CASSDLEGGYEQFF
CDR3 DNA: TGTGCCAGCAGTGACCTGGAGGGAGGGTATGAGCAGTTCTTC

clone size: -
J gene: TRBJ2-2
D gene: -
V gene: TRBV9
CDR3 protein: CASSVQGTNTGELFF
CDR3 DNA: TGTGCCAGCAGCGTCCAGGGGACAAACACCGGGGAGCTGTTTTTT

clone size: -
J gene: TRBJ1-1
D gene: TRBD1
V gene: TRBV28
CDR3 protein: CASSSTGAPSGRPEAFF
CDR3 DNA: TGTGCCAGCAGCTCCACAGGGGCGCCCTCCGGTAGACCGGAAGCTTTCTTT

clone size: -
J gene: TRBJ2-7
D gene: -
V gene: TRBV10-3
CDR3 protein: CAISEDAQGGRHEQYF
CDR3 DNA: TGTGCCATCAGTGAGGATGCGCAGGGGGGACGACACGAGCAATACTTC

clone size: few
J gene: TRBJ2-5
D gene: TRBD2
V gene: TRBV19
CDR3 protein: CASSITGGQETQYF
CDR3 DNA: TGTGCCAGTAGTATTACGGGGGGACAAGAGACCCAGTACTTC

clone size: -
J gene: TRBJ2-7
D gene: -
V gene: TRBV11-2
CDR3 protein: CASRPTGREYEQYF
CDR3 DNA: TGTGCCAGCAGGCCGACAGGGAGGGAATACGAGCAGTACTTC

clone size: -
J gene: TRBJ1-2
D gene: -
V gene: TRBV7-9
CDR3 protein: CASSLGAVPNYGYTF
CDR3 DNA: TGTGCCAGCAGCTTAGGGGCAGTTCCAAACTATGGCTACACCTTC

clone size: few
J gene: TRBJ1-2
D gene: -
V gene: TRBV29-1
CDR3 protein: CSATGPRGYTF
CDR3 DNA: TGCAGCGCCACGGGCCCTCGGGGCTACACCTTC

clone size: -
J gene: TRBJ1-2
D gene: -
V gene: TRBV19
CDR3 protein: CASSIRSGTVYGYTF
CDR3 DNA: TGTGCCAGTAGCATTCGATCCGGGACTGTTTATGGCTACACCTTC

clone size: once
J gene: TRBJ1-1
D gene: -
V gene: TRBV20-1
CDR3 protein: CSAVGTEAFF
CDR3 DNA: TGCAGTGCAGTGGGCACTGAAGCTTTCTTT

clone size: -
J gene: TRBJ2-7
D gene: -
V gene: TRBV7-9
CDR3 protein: CASSPDYEQYF
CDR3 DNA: TGTGCCAGCAGCCCCGACTACGAGCAGTACTTC

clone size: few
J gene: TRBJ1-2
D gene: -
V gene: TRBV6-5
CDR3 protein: CASSSPSGVSSYGYTF
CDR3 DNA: TGTGCCAGCAGTTCCCCCTCGGGGGTGTCGAGCTATGGCTACACCTTC

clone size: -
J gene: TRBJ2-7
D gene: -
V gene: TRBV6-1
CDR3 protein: CASSIQTVSYEQYF
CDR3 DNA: TGTGCCAGCAGTATCCAGACAGTCTCCTACGAGCAGTACTTC

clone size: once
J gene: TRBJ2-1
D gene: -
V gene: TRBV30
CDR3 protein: CAWSESEQFF
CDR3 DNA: TGTGCCTGGAGTGAGAGTGAGCAGTTCTTC

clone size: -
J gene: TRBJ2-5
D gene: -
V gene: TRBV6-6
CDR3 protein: CASGGGLGRETQYF
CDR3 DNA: TGTGCCAGCGGGGGGGGGCTAGGGAGAGAGACCCAGTACTTC

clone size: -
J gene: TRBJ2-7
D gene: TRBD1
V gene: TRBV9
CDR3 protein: CASSVGTVRAPYEQYF
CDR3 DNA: TGTGCCAGCAGCGTGGGGACAGTCCGAGCGCCCTACGAGCAGTACTTC

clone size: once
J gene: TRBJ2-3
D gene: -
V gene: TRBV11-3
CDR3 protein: CASSLRSGGADTQYF
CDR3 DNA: TGTGCCAGCAGCTTGAGGTCTGGAGGGGCAGATACGCAGTATTTT

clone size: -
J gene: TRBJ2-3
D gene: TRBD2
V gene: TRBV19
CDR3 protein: CASSTIAGTSTDTQYF
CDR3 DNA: TGTGCCAGTAGTACCATAGCGGGGACTAGCACAGATACGCAGTATTTT

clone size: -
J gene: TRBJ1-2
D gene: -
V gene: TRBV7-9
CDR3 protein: CASSLALGARGYGYTF
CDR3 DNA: TGTGCCAGCAGCTTAGCGTTGGGGGCGCGGGGCTATGGCTACACCTTC

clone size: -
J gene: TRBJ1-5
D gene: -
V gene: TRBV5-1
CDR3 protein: CASSLSGTSDQPQHF
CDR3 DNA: TGCGCCAGCAGCTTGTCCGGGACTTCAGATCAGCCCCAGCATTTT

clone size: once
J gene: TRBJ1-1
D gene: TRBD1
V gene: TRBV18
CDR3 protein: CASSPPTGGTEAFF
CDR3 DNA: TGTGCCAGCTCACCACCGACAGGGGGCACTGAAGCTTTCTTT

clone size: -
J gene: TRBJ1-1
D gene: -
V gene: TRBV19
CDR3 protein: CASSYRDTEAFF
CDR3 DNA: TGTGCCAGTTCATACAGGGACACTGAAGCTTTCTTT

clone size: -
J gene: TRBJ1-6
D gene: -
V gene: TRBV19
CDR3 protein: CASSLAGNSPLHF
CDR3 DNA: TGTGCCAGTAGTTTGGCAGGCAATTCACCCCTCCACTTT

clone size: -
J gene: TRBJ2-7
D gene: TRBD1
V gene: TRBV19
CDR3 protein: CASRGTGGSYEQYF
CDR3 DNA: TGTGCCAGTAGAGGGACAGGGGGATCCTACGAGCAGTACTTC

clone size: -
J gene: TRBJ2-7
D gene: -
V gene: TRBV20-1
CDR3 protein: CSASGGYEQYF
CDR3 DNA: TGCAGTGCTAGTGGGGGCTACGAGCAGTACTTC

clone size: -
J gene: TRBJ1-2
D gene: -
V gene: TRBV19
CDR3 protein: CASNRRSDGYTF
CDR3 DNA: TGTGCCAGTAATCGCAGATCTGACGGCTACACCTTC

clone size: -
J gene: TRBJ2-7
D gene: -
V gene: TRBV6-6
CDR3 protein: CASSFREANYEQYF
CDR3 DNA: TGTGCCAGCAGTTTCAGGGAAGCAAACTACGAGCAGTACTTC

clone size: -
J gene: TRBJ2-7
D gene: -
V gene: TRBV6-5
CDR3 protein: CASRARLQEQYF
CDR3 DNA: TGTGCCAGCAGAGCAAGGCTCCAGGAGCAGTACTTC

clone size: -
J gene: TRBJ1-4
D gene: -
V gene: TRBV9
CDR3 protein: CASSVGQWGEKLFF
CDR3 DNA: TGTGCCAGCAGCGTAGGACAGTGGGGTGAAAAACTGTTTTTT

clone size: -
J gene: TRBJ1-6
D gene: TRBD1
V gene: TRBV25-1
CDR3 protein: CASRGQGYSPLHF
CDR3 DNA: TGTGCCAGCAGGGGACAGGGGTATTCACCCCTCCACTTT

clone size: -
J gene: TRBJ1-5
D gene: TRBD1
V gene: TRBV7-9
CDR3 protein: CASSQGGGNQPQHF
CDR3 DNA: TGTGCCAGCAGCCAGGGGGGCGGCAATCAGCCCCAGCATTTT

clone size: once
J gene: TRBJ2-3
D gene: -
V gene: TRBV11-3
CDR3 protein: CASSLASGAYTDTQYF
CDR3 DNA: TGTGCCAGCAGCTTAGCTTCGGGGGCTTACACAGATACGCAGTATTTT

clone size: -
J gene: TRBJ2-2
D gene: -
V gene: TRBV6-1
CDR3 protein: CASSELGHNTGELFF
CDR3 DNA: TGTGCCAGCAGTGAATTGGGACACAACACCGGGGAGCTGTTTTTT

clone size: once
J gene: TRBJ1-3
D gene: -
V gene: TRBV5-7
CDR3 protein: CASSLAGTGNTIYF
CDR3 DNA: TGTGCCAGCAGCTTGGCTGGAACTGGAAACACCATATATTTT

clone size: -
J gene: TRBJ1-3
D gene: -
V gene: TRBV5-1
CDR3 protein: CASSRVNSNRVGNTIYF
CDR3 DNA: TGCGCCAGCAGCCGCGTCAACTCGAACAGGGTTGGAAACACCATATATTTT

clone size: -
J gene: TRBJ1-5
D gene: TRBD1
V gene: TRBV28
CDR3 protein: CASSLGATGDSNQPQHF
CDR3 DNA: TGTGCCAGCAGTTTAGGTGCCACAGGGGATAGCAATCAGCCCCAGCATTTT

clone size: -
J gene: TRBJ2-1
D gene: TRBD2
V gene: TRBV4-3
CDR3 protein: CASSRNRGSGGGNEQFF
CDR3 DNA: TGCGCCAGCAGCCGCAACAGGGGTAGCGGGGGCGGGAATGAGCAGTTCTTC

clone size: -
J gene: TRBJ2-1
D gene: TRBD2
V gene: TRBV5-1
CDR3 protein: CASSLLSTSGGGNEQFF
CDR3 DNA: TGCGCCAGCAGCTTGCTCTCCACTAGCGGGGGAGGCAATGAGCAGTTCTTC

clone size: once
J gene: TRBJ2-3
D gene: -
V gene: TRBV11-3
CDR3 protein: CASSRLFPDTQYF
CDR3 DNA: TGTGCCAGCAGCAGACTGTTTCCAGATACGCAGTATTTT

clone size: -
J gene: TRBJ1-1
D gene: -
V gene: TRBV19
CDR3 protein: CATRQPGRTEAFF
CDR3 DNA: TGTGCCACCCGACAGCCCGGGCGGACTGAAGCTTTCTTT

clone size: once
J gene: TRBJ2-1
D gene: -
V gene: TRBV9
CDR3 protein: CASSVEVVYNEQFF
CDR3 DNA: TGTGCCAGCAGCGTAGAAGTAGTCTACAATGAGCAGTTCTTC

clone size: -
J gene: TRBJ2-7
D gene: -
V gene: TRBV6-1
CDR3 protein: CASTWTYAGYYEQYF
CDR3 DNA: TGTGCCAGCACCTGGACGTACGCCGGGTACTACGAGCAGTACTTC

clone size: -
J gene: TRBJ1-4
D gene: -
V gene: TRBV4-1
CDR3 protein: CASSQDTFGVREKLFF
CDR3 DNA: TGCGCCAGCAGCCAAGATACTTTTGGGGTAAGGGAAAAACTGTTTTTT

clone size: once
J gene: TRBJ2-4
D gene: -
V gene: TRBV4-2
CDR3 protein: CASSQEGREHIQYF
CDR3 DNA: TGTGCCAGCAGCCAAGAGGGCAGGGAACACATTCAGTACTTC

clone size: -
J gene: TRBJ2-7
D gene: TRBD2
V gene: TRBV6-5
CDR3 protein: CASKLAGGTREQYF
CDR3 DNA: TGTGCCAGCAAACTAGCGGGGGGTACTAGAGAGCAGTACTTC

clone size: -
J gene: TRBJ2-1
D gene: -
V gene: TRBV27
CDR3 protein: CASSYLRQGRGNEQFF
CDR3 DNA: TGTGCCAGCAGTTACCTCCGACAGGGGCGGGGGAATGAGCAGTTCTTC

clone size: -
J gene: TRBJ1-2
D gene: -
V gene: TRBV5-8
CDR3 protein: CASSSPSGAGDPYGYTF
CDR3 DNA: TGTGCCAGCAGCTCCCCGTCGGGGGCAGGGGACCCCTATGGCTACACCTTC

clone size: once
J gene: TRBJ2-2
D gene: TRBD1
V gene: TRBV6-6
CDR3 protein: CASSSQGSTGELFF
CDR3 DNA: TGTGCCAGCAGTTCACAGGGGAGCACCGGGGAGCTGTTTTTT

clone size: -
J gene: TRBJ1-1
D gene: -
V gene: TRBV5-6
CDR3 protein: CASSLSREGHWMTFF
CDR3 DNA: TGTGCCAGCAGCTTATCAAGAGAGGGCCACTGGATGACTTTCTTT

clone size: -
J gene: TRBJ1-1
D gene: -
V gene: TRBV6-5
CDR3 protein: CASSDRMNTEAFF
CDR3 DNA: TGTGCCAGCAGCGACAGGATGAACACTGAAGCTTTCTTT

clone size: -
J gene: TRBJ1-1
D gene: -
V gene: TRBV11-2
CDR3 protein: CASSLFANTEAFF
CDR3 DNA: TGTGCCAGCAGCCTCTTTGCGAACACTGAAGCTTTCTTT

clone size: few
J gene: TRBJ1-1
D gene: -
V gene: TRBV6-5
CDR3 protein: CASSVTGNTEAFF
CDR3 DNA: TGTGCCAGCAGTGTGACAGGGAACACTGAAGCTTTCTTT

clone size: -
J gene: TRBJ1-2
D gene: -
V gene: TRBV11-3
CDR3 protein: CASSSTNIYGSYTF
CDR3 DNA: TGTGCCAGCAGCTCCACTAATATCTATGGTAGCTACACCTTC

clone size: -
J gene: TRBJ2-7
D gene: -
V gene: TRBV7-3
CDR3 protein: CASSSVTTGTPFEQYF
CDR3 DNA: TGTGCCAGCAGCTCGGTCACTACCGGGACACCTTTCGAGCAGTACTTC